These T cell receptor beta chains were read from a single sample in a study of Ad26.COV2.S vaccination and SARS-CoV-2 variants. Profiling relied on immunoSEQ multiplex PCR, and the TCRdb table lists in-frame clones only, not all of them. The sample contains 300,000 to 400,000 clones, around four fifths of which appear only once. The starting material was peripheral blood, obtained in a trial of Ad26.COV2.S vaccine versus placebo. The receptors originated from a person between 18 and 65 years old who received the Ad26.COV2.S COVID-19 vaccine or a placebo. The CDR3 runs from the conserved cysteine through the conserved F or W.

V gene	J gene	CDR3 protein
TRBV7-9	TRBJ1-2	CASSLGGGHRDGYTF
TRBV10-3	TRBJ2-7	CAISVGDSYEQYF
TRBV2	TRBJ2-7	CASKSSLPYEQYF
TRBV2	TRBJ2-7	CASSATWEQYF
TRBV20-1	TRBJ1-1	CSASGLPGAFF
TRBV7-9	TRBJ2-7	CASSLALWQDEQYF
TRBV7-9	TRBJ1-1	CASSLATGANTEAFF
TRBV5-8	TRBJ1-4	CASSLEYRGNEKLFF
TRBV1	TRBJ2-2	CTSSQAGAPGELFF
TRBV27	TRBJ1-1	CASSFGQGGTEAFF
TRBV19	TRBJ1-1	CASRDRASYEAFF
TRBV5-5	TRBJ1-1	CASSPGQRYTEAFF
TRBV5-4	TRBJ1-2	CASSSRTGEPNYGYTF
TRBV18	TRBJ2-7	CASSPMLGAGGKNEQYF
TRBV5-1	TRBJ2-5	CASSSGLAGGIGETQYF
TRBV19	TRBJ1-1	CASSILRTGVTEAFF
TRBV6-1	TRBJ1-4	CASSEEGKVFNEKLFF
TRBV10-3	TRBJ1-2	CAISEQVDYGYTF
TRBV5-5	TRBJ2-7	CASSLGQWAYEQYF